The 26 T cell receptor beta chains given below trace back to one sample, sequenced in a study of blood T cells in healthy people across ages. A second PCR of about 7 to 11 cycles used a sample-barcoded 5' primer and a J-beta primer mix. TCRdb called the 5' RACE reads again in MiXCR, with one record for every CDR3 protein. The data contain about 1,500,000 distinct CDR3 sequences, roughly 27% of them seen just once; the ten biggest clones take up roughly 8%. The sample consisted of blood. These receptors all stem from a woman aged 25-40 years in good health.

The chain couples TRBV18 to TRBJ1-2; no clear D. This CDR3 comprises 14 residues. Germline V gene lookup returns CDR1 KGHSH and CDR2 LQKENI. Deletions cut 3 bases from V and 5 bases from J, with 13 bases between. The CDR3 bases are TGTGCCAGCTCACCTTCGACGGCATTGTATGGCTACACCTTC. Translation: CASSPSTALYGYTF.

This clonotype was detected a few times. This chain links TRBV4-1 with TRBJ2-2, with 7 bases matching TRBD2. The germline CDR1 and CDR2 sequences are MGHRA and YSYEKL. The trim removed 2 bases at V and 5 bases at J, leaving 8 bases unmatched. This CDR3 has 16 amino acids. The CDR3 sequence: CASSQRGVAETGELFF. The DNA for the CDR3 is TGCGCCAGCAGCCAACGGGGGGTCGCTGAGACCGGGGAGCTGTTTTTT.

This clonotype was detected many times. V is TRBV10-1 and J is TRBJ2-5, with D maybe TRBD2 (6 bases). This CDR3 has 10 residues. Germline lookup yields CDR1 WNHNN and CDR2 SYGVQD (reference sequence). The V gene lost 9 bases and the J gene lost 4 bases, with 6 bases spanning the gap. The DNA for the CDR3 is TGCGCCAGGCGGGGAGAGACCCAGTACTTC. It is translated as CARRGETQYF.

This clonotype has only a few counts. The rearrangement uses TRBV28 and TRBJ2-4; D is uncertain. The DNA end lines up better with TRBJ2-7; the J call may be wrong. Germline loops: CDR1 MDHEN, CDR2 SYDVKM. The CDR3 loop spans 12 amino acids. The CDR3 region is CASNSNRHEQYF. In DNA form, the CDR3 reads TGTGCCAGCAACTCGAACCGACACGAGCAGTACTTC.

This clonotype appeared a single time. In nucleotides, the CDR3 is TGCAGTGCTACCGAATCACAGGGGGCAAGGGGCTATGGCTACACCTTC. It encodes CSATESQGARGYGYTF. J is TRBJ1-2 and V is TRBV20-1; 9 positions match TRBD1. Germline values: CDR1 DFQATT, CDR2 SNEGSKA (reference sequence). With 4 bases clipped from V and 4 bases from J, the junction kept 13 bases outside the gene matches. The CDR3 extends over 16 amino acids.

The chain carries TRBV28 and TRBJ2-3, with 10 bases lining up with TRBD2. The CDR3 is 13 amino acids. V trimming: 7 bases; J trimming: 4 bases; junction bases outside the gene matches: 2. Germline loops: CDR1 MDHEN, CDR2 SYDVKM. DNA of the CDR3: TGTGCCAGCACTAGCGGGGGTCCAGATACGCAGTATTTT. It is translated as CASTSGGPDTQYF.

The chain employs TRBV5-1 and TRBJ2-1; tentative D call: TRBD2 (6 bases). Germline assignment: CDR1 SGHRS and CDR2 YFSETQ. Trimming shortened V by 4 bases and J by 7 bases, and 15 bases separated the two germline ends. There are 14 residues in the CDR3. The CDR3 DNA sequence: TGCGCCAGCAGCCCAGGAGGGCAAGTGAATGAGCAGTTCTTC. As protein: CASSPGGQVNEQFF.

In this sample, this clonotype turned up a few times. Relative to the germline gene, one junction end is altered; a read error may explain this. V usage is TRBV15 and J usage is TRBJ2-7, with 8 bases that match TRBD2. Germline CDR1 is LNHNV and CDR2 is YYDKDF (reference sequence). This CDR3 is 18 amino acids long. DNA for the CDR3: TGTGCCGCCAGCAGAGAAACTAGCGGCAAAGCCTCCTCCTACGAGCAGTACTTC. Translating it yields CAASRETSGKASSYEQYF.

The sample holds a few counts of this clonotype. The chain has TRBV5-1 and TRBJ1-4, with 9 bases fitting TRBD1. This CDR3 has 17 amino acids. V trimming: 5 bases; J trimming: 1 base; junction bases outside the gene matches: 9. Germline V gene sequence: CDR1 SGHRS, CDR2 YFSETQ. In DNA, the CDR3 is TGCGCCAGCAGTCCCGGGACAGGGTCTTTAACTAATGAAAAACTGTTTTTT. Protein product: CASSPGTGSLTNEKLFF.

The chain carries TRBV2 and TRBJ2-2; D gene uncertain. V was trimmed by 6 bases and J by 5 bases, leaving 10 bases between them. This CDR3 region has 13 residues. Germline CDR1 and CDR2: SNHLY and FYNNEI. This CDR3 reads CASRIGRTGELFF. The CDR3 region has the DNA TGTGCCAGCAGGATAGGACGGACCGGGGAGCTGTTTTTT.

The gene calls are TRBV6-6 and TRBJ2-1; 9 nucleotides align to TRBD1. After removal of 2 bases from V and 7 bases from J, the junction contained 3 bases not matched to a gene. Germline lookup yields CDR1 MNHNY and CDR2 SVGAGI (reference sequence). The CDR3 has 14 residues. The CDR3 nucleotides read TGTGCCAGCAGTTACATCGGGACAGGGAATGAGCAGTTCTTC. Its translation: CASSYIGTGNEQFF.

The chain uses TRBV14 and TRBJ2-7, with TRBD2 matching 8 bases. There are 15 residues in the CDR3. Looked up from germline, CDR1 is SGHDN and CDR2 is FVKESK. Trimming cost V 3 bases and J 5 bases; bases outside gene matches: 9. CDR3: CASSHLAGTKNEQYF. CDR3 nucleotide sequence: TGTGCCAGCAGCCACCTAGCGGGCACGAAGAACGAGCAGTACTTC.

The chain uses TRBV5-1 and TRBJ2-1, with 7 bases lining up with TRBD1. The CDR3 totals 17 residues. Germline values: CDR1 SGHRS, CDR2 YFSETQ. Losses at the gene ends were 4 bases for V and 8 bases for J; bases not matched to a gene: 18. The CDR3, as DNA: TGCGCCAGCAGCGTTGGACCGGGACAGACAAACACGGATGAGCAGTTCTTC. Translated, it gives CASSVGPGQTNTDEQFF. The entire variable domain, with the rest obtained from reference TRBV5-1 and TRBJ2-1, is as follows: KAGVTQTPRYLIKTRGQQVTLSCSPISGHRSVSWYQQTPGQGLQFLFEYFSETQRNKGNFPGRFSGRQFSNSRSEMNVSTLELGDSALYLCASSVGPGQTNTDEQFFGPGTRLTVL.

The chain's CDR3 is CASSVTGTGGRGYGYTF. CDR3 sequence (DNA): TGTGCCAGCAGCGTTACCGGGACAGGGGGCCGAGGCTATGGCTACACCTTC. The rearrangement uses TRBV7-2 and TRBJ1-2; 12 positions agree with TRBD1. The CDR3 runs to 17 residues. Losses at the gene ends were 5 bases for V and 4 bases for J; bases not matched to a gene: 11. Germline CDR1 and CDR2: SGHTA and FQGNSA. Together with reference TRBV7-2 and TRBJ1-2, the CDR3 gives the full variable domain: GAGVSQSPSNKVTEKGKDVELRCDPISGHTALYWYRQSLGQGLEFLIYFQGNSAPDKSGLPSDRFSAERTGGSVSTLTIQRTQQEDSAVYLCASSVTGTGGRGYGYTFGSGTRLTVV.

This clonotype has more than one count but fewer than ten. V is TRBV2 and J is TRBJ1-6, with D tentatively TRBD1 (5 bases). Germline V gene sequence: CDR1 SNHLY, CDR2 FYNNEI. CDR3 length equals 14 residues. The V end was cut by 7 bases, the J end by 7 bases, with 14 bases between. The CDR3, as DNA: TGTGCCAGCAATAAAGGGACCCTAAATTCACCCCTCCACTTT. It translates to CASNKGTLNSPLHF.

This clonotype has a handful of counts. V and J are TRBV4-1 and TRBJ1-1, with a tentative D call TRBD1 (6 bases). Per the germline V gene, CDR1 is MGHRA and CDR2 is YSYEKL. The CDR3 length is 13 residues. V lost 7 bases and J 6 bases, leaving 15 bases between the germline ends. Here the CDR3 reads CASKGVGDPEAFF. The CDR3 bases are TGCGCCAGCAAGGGGGTGGGGGATCCTGAAGCTTTCTTT.

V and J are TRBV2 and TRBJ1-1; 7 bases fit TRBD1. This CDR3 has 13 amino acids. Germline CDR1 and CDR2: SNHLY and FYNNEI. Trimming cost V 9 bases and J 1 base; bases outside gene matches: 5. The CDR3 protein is CARATGWNTEAFF. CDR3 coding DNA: TGTGCCAGGGCGACAGGGTGGAACACTGAAGCTTTCTTT.

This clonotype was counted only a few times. The CDR3, as DNA: TGTGCCTCCCCCAGTGAAGCTTTCTTT. Residues: CASPSEAFF. This chain joins TRBV24-1 and TRBJ1-1; D remains unclear. V was clipped by 12 bases and J by 7 bases, with 8 bases between them. Germline CDR1 is KGHDR and CDR2 is SFDVKD. The CDR3 sequence is 9 residues long.

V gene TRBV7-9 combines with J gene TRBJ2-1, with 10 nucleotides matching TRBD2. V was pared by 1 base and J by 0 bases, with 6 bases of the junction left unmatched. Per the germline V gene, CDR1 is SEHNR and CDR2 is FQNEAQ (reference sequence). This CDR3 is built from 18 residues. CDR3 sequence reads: CASSLELAGVSSYNEQFF. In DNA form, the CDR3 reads TGTGCCAGCAGCTTAGAGCTAGCGGGGGTTAGCTCCTACAATGAGCAGTTCTTC.

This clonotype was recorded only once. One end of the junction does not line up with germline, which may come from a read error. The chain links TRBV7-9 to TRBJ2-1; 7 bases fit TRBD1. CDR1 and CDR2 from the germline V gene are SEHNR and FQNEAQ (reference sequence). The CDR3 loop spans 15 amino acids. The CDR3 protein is CASSFSQGSYNEPFF. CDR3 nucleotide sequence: TGTGCCAGCAGCTTTTCACAGGGGTCCTACAATGAGCCGTTCTTC.

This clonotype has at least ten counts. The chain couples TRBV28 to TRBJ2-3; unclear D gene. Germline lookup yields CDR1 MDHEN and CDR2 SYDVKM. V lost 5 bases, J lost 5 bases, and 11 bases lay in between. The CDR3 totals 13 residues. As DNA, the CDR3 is TGTGCCAGCAGTACCCCGGCCGTAGATACGCAGTATTTT. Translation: CASSTPAVDTQYF.

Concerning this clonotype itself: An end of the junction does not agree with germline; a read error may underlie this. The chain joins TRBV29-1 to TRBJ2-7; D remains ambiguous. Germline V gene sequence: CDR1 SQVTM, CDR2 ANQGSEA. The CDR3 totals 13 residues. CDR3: CSVTPENSCEQYF. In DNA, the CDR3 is TGCAGCGTTACGCCAGAGAACTCCTGCGAGCAGTACTTC.

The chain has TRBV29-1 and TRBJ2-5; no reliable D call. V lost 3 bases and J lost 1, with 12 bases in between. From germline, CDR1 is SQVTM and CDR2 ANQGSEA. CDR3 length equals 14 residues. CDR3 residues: CSVDITGLQETQYF. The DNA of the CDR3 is TGCAGCGTTGACATCACTGGGCTCCAAGAGACCCAGTACTTC.

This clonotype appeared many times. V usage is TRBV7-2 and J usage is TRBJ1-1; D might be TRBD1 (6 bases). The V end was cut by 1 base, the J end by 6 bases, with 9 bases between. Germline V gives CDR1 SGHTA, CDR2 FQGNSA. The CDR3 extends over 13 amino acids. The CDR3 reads CASSLGTDSEAFF. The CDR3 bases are TGTGCCAGCAGCTTAGGGACAGACTCTGAAGCTTTCTTT.

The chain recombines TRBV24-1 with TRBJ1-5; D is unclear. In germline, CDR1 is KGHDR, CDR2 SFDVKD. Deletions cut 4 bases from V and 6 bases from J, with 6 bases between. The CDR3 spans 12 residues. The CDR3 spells CATSDSRQPQHF. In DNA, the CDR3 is TGTGCCACCAGTGACTCTCGTCAGCCCCAGCATTTT.

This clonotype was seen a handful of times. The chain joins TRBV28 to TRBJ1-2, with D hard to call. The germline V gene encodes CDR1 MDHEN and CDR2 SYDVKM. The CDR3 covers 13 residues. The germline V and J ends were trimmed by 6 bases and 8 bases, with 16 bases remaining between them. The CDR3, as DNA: TGTGCCAGCAGACGAACCGCCCGGCCAGGCTACACCTTC. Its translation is CASRRTARPGYTF.